This TCR beta chain stems from a study of T cells in women clearing cervical HPV infection. Overall study context: Case blood was drawn when the lesion was first found; control blood after infection became undetectable. General study points: Repertoire richness, not evenness, was significantly elevated in CIN3+ cases versus controls.

As concerns this clone: What it binds is unknown. The read terminates 3 residues ahead of where the CDR3 ends, so the germline J gene completes it.

Sequencing was performed with immunoSEQ multiplex PCR; in TCRdb, only in-frame clones are kept and a portion is missing. The sample has more than 11,000 clones, and its top ten clones hold 20% to 25%. This CDR3 has 13 amino acids. With 7 bases removed from V and 3 bases from J, the gap between germline ends came to 10 bases. Germline V gene data show CDR1 as SNHLY and CDR2 as FYNNEI. Sequences were obtained from blood buffy coat. This TCR came from a woman aged 18 to 75 with a cervical HPV16 infection that either progressed to CIN3+ or cleared (not recorded which). The chain combines TRBV2 with TRBJ1-5; no clear D gene. CDR3 DNA, as far as it was read: TGTGCCAGCACTCGGGTCCCCAATCAGCCC. Translating gives CASTRVPNQP. The entire CDR3 protein is CASTRVPNQPQHF.